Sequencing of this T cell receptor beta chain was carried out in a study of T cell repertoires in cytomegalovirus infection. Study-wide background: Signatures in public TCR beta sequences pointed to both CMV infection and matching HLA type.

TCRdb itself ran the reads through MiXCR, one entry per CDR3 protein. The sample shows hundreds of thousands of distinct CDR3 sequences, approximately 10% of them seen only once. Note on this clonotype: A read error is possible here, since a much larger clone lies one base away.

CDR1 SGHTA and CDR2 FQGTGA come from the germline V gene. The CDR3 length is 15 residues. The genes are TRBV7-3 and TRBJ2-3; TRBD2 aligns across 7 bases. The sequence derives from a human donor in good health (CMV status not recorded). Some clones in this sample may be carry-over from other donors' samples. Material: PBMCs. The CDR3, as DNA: TGTGCCAACAGCTTAATGGCGGGAGCGTCCGATACGCAGTATTTT. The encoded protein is CANSLMAGASDTQYF.